Presented here are 18 T cell receptor beta chains from one specimen sequenced in a study of control samples from healthy donors and cancer patients. The protocol was immunoSEQ multiplex PCR, while the TCRdb copy is restricted to in-frame clones and leaves out a portion. Counted here are 200,000 to 250,000 clones, roughly 94% occurring once; the ten biggest clones make up roughly 1.6%. Sequencing was performed on blood. The receptors were gathered from a man aged 45-60 years in good health.

The chain joins TRBV29-1 to TRBJ1-2; weak D call: TRBD1 (6 bases). CDR1 SQVTM and CDR2 ANQGSEA come from the germline V gene. This CDR3 is built from 12 residues. V dropped 5 bases and J dropped 7 bases, with 14 bases sitting between them. CDR3 coding DNA: TGCAGCGTTCCCGACAGGAGGGGTGGCTACACCTTC. Protein: CSVPDRRGGYTF.

The chain carries TRBV11-2 and TRBJ2-1; TRBD2 aligns across 13 bases. This CDR3 is 16 amino acids long. Germline values: CDR1 SGHAT, CDR2 FQNNGV. Trimming took 5 bases from V and 9 from J; bases not matched to a gene: 10. DNA for the CDR3: TGTGCCAGCAGCCGCGAACCCGGACTAGCGGGGGTTGAGCAGTTCTTC. It codes for CASSREPGLAGVEQFF. The complete variable domain, with remaining parts taken from reference TRBV11-2 and TRBJ2-1, reads EAGVAQSPRYKIIEKRQSVAFWCNPISGHATLYWYQQILGQGPKLLIQFQNNGVVDDSQLPKDRFSAERLKGVDSTLKIQPAKLEDSAVYLCASSREPGLAGVEQFFGPGTRLTVL.

This rearrangement joins TRBV27 to TRBJ1-5, with a weak D call TRBD1 (5 bases). This CDR3 has 13 amino acids. Per the germline V gene, CDR1 is MNHEY and CDR2 is SMNVEV (reference sequence). Trimming took 11 bases from V and 9 from J, leaving 20 bases between them. The CDR3 spells CALRRGSSRPQHF. CDR3 nucleotides: TGTGCCTTGAGGAGGGGTAGTTCTCGGCCCCAGCATTTT.

This chain's CDR3 is CASSLIQVDNEQFF. As DNA, the CDR3 is TGTGCCAGCAGTTTAATACAGGTCGACAATGAGCAGTTCTTC. This sequence joins TRBV27 and TRBJ2-1; possible D gene TRBD1, 5 bases. CDR1 MNHEY and CDR2 SMNVEV come from the germline V gene (reference sequence). Trimming took off 2 bases at V and 5 bases at J, with 10 bases between the two ends. The CDR3 has 14 residues.

This chain links TRBV18 with TRBJ1-5; the D gene is possibly TRBD1 (6 bases). V was clipped by 3 bases and J by 3 bases, with 12 bases between them. Germline V gene data show CDR1 as KGHSH and CDR2 as LQKENI. This CDR3 is 15 amino acids long. The CDR3 sequence is CASSPTQGFNQPQHF. In nucleotides, the CDR3 is TGTGCCAGCTCACCTACACAGGGTTTCAATCAGCCCCAGCATTTT.

The V gene is TRBV3-1 (or the pseudogene TRBV3-2), the J gene TRBJ1-2; D not certain. Trimming cost V 1 base and J 6 bases, with 21 bases left between them. The CDR3 length is 17 residues. Germline values: CDR1 LGHDT, CDR2 YNNKEL (reference sequence). The CDR3 reads CASSQVLVQASSDGYTF. DNA of the CDR3: TGTGCCAGCAGCCAAGTTCTGGTGCAGGCGAGTTCCGATGGCTACACCTTC.

V is TRBV6-1 and J is TRBJ2-2; D possibly corresponds to TRBD2 (6 bases). Trimming left V 1 base short and J 4 bases short, with 16 bases between. This CDR3 region has 17 residues. CDR1 and CDR2 from the germline V gene are MNHNS and SASEGT. The CDR3 DNA reads as TGTGCCAGCAGTGAAGAGGAGCGGGCGCAGGGCACCGGGGAGCTGTTTTTT. Translation gives CASSEEERAQGTGELFF.

This chain uses TRBV5-1 with TRBJ2-2; tentative D call: TRBD2 (6 bases). The germline V and J ends were trimmed by 2 bases and 6 bases, with 14 bases remaining between them. Per germline, CDR1 SGHRS and CDR2 YFSETQ. CDR3 length: 15 residues. The DNA of the CDR3 is TGCGCCAGCAGCTTCGTGGAGGGGAGGTCCGGGGAGCTGTTTTTT. As protein: CASSFVEGRSGELFF.

The rearrangement links TRBV9 to TRBJ1-2; TRBD1 agrees at 7 bases. Germline V gene lookup returns CDR1 SGDLS and CDR2 YYNGEE. CDR3 length equals 13 residues. Trimming cost V 4 bases and J 4 bases; bases outside gene matches: 4. The chain's CDR3 is CASSTQGSYGYTF. In DNA form, the CDR3 reads TGTGCCAGCAGCACACAGGGGAGCTATGGCTACACCTTC.

This chain joins TRBV20-1 and TRBJ2-3; 10 bases match TRBD2. This CDR3 has 15 residues. Per the germline V gene, CDR1 is DFQATT and CDR2 is SNEGSKA (reference sequence). J was trimmed by 6 bases and V by 3 bases; bases with no gene match: 9. The CDR3 protein is CSASPASGGGDTQYF. The CDR3 nucleotides are TGCAGTGCTAGTCCGGCTAGCGGGGGCGGGGATACGCAGTATTTT.

The V gene is TRBV7-9, the J gene TRBJ2-1, with D possibly matching TRBD2 (5 bases). CDR1 and CDR2 from the germline V gene are SEHNR and FQNEAQ (reference sequence). The CDR3 is made up of 12 amino acids. Deletions cut 5 bases from V and 7 bases from J, with 9 bases between. CDR3 in DNA: TGTGCCAGCAGCCCGGACTTGAATGAGCAGTTCTTC. It codes for CASSPDLNEQFF. The full variable domain, completed using reference TRBV7-9 and TRBJ2-1, is DTGVSQNPRHKITKRGQNVTFRCDPISEHNRLYWYRQTLGQGPEFLTYFQNEAQLEKSRLLSDRFSAERPKGSFSTLEIQRTEQGDSAMYLCASSPDLNEQFFGPGTRLTVL.

The chain joins TRBV5-1 to TRBJ2-3, with a possible D match to TRBD1 (7 bases). This CDR3 has 14 residues. Germline lookup yields CDR1 SGHRS and CDR2 YFSETQ. Trimming took 4 bases from V and 6 from J, leaving 15 bases between them. The CDR3 DNA reads TGCGCCAGCAGCCTGGAGGGGGCGCGGGATACGCAGTATTTT. This codes for CASSLEGARDTQYF.

This sequence joins TRBV5-4 and TRBJ1-1, with unresolved D. Germline loops: CDR1 SGHNT, CDR2 YYREEE (reference sequence). This CDR3 region has 14 residues. Trimming stripped 0 bases from V and 0 bases from J, with 6 bases between. CDR3 coding DNA: TGTGCCAGCAGCTTGGTTGCGATGAACACTGAAGCTTTCTTT. Amino acids: CASSLVAMNTEAFF.

The chain employs TRBV5-6 and TRBJ1-2; no clear D. CDR1 is SGHDT, CDR2 YYEEEE, per germline. The CDR3 is 14 residues long. V lost 1 base, J lost 6 bases, and 13 bases lay in between. CDR3 amino acids: CASSLQGRIDGYTF. For the CDR3, the DNA is TGTGCCAGCAGCTTGCAAGGGCGGATCGATGGCTACACCTTC.

The chain combines TRBV6-4 with TRBJ2-3, with D unresolved. Trimming cost V 8 bases and J 2 bases, with 5 bases left between them. Germline V gives CDR1 MRHNA, CDR2 SNTAGT. The CDR3 consists of 11 residues. CDR3 protein: CASPFTDTQYF. In DNA form, the CDR3 reads TGTGCCAGCCCTTTCACAGATACGCAGTATTTT.

In this sample, this clone turned up once. Here the CDR3 DNA reads TGTGCCAGCTCACAAGCCTTAAATCAGCCCCAGCATTTT. Its translation: CASSQALNQPQHF. The rearrangement uses TRBV18 and TRBJ1-5; no clear D. CDR1 is KGHSH, CDR2 LQKENI, per germline. The V gene lost 4 bases and the J gene lost 4 bases, with 8 bases spanning the gap. The CDR3 spans 13 residues.

This chain links TRBV5-4 with TRBJ1-6; a weak D match, TRBD1 (6 bases). The CDR3 extends over 17 amino acids. Trimming left V 4 bases short and J 0 bases short, with 14 bases between. CDR1 is SGHNT, CDR2 YYREEE, per germline (reference sequence). The CDR3 DNA follows: TGTGCCAGCAGCCACGGGGGGGGCAGCTCCTATAATTCACCCCTCCACTTT. It encodes CASSHGGGSSYNSPLHF.

This clone came up a few times. This specimen includes other DNA sequences encoding the same CDR3. This chain uses TRBV5-1 with TRBJ1-1; no reliable D call. CDR1 and CDR2 from the germline V gene are SGHRS and YFSETQ. This CDR3 is 13 amino acids long. Between the trimmed V and J ends, which lost 0 bases and 1 base, there was a span of 4 bases. CDR3: CASSLAGNTEAFF. DNA for the CDR3: TGCGCCAGCAGCTTGGCCGGGAACACTGAAGCTTTCTTT.